This TCR beta chain originates from a study of blood T cell repertoires in COVID-19. The authors' processing: Reference gene primer amplification in the assay estimated nucleated cell counts. Measured with immunoSEQ multiplex PCR; TCRdb has only the in-frame clones, and not every one. V and J calls plus clone size are reproduced from that table; the DNA served to infer D and trimming. The table shows about 240,000 clones, with 70% to 90% occurring only once. CDR3 size: 16 residues. The germline V gene encodes CDR1 MNHEY and CDR2 SMNVEV (reference sequence). V was shortened by 2 bases and J by 0 bases, with 11 bases between the two germline ends.

The sequenced sample was peripheral blood. This TCR was sampled from a woman between 65 and 79 years old with active or convalescent COVID-19. This chain connects TRBV27 to TRBJ1-5, with a tentative D call TRBD1 (6 bases). In DNA form, the CDR3 reads TGTGCCAGCAGTTTAGGGGGGGCCCTTAGCAATCAGCCCCAGCATTTT. It translates to CASSLGGALSNQPQHF.